Listed here are 22 T cell receptor beta chains from one sample, sequenced in a study of graft-versus-host responses after intestinal transplantation. The repertoire was sequenced with immunoSEQ multiplex PCR; TCRdb's copy has only in-frame clones and lacks some. The sample has some 7,000 clones, over 25% seen once; the top ten hold about 4.2%. Sequencing used alloreactive CD4+ T cells from a mixed lymphocyte reaction culture, obtained before intestinal transplant. The subset here: CFSE-low proliferating T cells sorted from approximately 6-day pre-transplant mixed lymphocyte reaction (GvH or HvG direction). Every receptor here comes from a human patient who received an intestinal transplant.

The chain joins TRBV6-5 to TRBJ2-7, with 9 bases aligning to TRBD1. Trimming took 5 bases from V and 3 from J; bases not matched to a gene: 8. CDR1 is MNHEY and CDR2 is SVGAGI in the germline V gene. This CDR3 contains 15 residues. The CDR3 is CASSRPGTGFYEQYF. The CDR3 DNA reads TGTGCCAGCAGTCGTCCTGGGACAGGGTTCTACGAGCAGTACTTC.

A few counts support this clone. V usage is TRBV30 and J usage is TRBJ2-6; 7 positions agree with TRBD1. The CDR3 contains 15 residues. Germline trimming cut 4 bases from V and 0 bases from J; bases unmatched to any gene: 3. The germline CDR1 and CDR2 sequences are GTSNPN and SVGIG (reference sequence). CDR3 nucleotides: TGTGCCTGGAAGGGGGCGGACTCTGGGGCCAACGTCCTGACTTTC. This translates into CAWKGADSGANVLTF. Using reference TRBV30 and TRBJ2-6 for the parts outside the CDR3, the full variable domain is SQTIHQWPATLVQPVGSPLSLECTVEGTSNPNLYWYRQAAGRGLQLLFYSVGIGQISSEVPQNLSASRPQDRQFILSSKKLLLSDSGFYLCAWKGADSGANVLTFGAGSRLTVL.

The V call is TRBV9, the J call TRBJ2-2; D gene unclear. V lost 0 bases, J lost 2 bases, and 11 bases lay in between. The CDR3 has 16 residues. Germline loops: CDR1 SGDLS, CDR2 YYNGEE. In DNA, the CDR3 is TGTGCCAGCAGCGTAGCAGAGGTCGGAAACACCGGGGAGCTGTTTTTT. Protein sequence: CASSVAEVGNTGELFF.

This sequence joins TRBV29-1 and TRBJ2-1; 8 nucleotides match TRBD1. The CDR3 spans 12 residues. The germline V gene has CDR1 SQVTM and CDR2 ANQGSEA. V was pared by 4 bases and J by 6 bases, with 2 bases of the junction left unmatched. The CDR3 reads CSVVDRVNEQFF. As DNA, the CDR3 is TGCAGCGTTGTGGACAGGGTCAATGAGCAGTTCTTC.

This clone was picked up a small number of times. This chain joins TRBV30 and TRBJ2-3; 7 bases agree with TRBD2. Germline lookup yields CDR1 GTSNPN and CDR2 SVGIG (reference sequence). This CDR3 region has 15 residues. The V segment lost 3 bases and the J segment 2 bases; nucleotides outside the gene matches: 8. DNA for the CDR3: TGTGCCTGGAGAAAGGGACTATCCCTCACAGATACGCAGTATTTT. It translates to CAWRKGLSLTDTQYF.

This chain joins TRBV19 and TRBJ2-7; D may match TRBD1 or TRBD2 (5 bases each). The CDR3 is 15 amino acids. V was cut by 4 bases and J by 0 bases, with 13 bases left in between. The V gene's germline CDR1 is LNHDA and CDR2 SQIVND (reference sequence). CDR3 sequence reads: CASSTSGTSSYEQYF. The CDR3, as DNA: TGTGCCAGTAGTACATCAGGGACGAGCTCCTACGAGCAGTACTTC.

V usage is TRBV4-1 and J usage is TRBJ1-3; weak D call: TRBD1 (5 bases). The CDR3 runs 14 residues. The V gene lost 4 bases and the J gene lost 0 bases, with 7 bases spanning the gap. The V gene's germline CDR1 is MGHRA and CDR2 YSYEKL. CDR3 region: CASSRGFSGNTIYF. DNA of the CDR3: TGCGCCAGCAGCCGGGGCTTCTCTGGAAACACCATATATTTT.

V is TRBV25-1 and J is TRBJ2-2, with D uncertain. V was clipped by 6 bases and J by 1 base, with 6 bases between them. The CDR3 runs to 13 residues. Germline V gene sequence: CDR1 MGHDK, CDR2 SYGVNS. The CDR3 spells CASSLRNTGELFF. CDR3 nucleotide sequence: TGTGCCAGCAGCCTTAGGAACACCGGGGAGCTGTTTTTT.

The chain combines TRBV2 with TRBJ1-3; D might be TRBD1 (6 bases). Germline assignment: CDR1 SNHLY and CDR2 FYNNEI. This CDR3 comprises 16 residues. V lost 7 bases to trimming and J lost 3 bases, with 19 bases between them. The CDR3 DNA follows: TGTGCCAGCATCCTCCACCAGGGGTTGAGTGGAAACACCATATATTTT. Its translation: CASILHQGLSGNTIYF.

This clone was detected a few times. This chain links TRBV11-2 with TRBJ2-1, with D tentatively TRBD1 (6 bases). This CDR3 is built from 15 residues. Trimming left V 3 bases short and J 0 bases short, with 9 bases between. Germline values: CDR1 SGHAT, CDR2 FQNNGV. DNA of the CDR3: TGTGCCAGCAGCTTTCAGGGGAGCTCCTACAATGAGCAGTTCTTC. The encoded protein is CASSFQGSSYNEQFF. Combining the CDR3 with reference TRBV11-2 and TRBJ2-1 gives the whole variable domain EAGVAQSPRYKIIEKRQSVAFWCNPISGHATLYWYQQILGQGPKLLIQFQNNGVVDDSQLPKDRFSAERLKGVDSTLKIQPAKLEDSAVYLCASSFQGSSYNEQFFGPGTRLTVL.

This clone was counted a few times. This chain joins TRBV5-1 and TRBJ1-1, with no clear D. The CDR3 is 13 residues long. The V end lost 0 bases, the J end lost 14 bases, and 17 bases lay between the germline ends. The germline gives CDR1 SGHRS, CDR2 YFSETQ. Here the CDR3 reads CASSLAEGAGLFF. DNA of the CDR3: TGCGCCAGCAGCTTGGCCGAGGGTGCGGGTCTCTTCTTT.

The chain employs TRBV5-1 and TRBJ2-7; perhaps D is TRBD1 or TRBD2 (6 bases each). Looked up from germline, CDR1 is SGHRS and CDR2 is YFSETQ. V was shortened by 1 base and J by 4 bases, with 18 bases between the two germline ends. The CDR3 loop spans 16 amino acids. CDR3: CASSLPGLQGSYEQYF. The CDR3 DNA reads as TGCGCCAGCAGCTTGCCGGGACTCCAGGGGAGTTACGAGCAGTACTTC.

The rearrangement joins TRBV6-1 to TRBJ1-1, with D tentatively TRBD1 (5 bases). CDR1 MNHNS and CDR2 SASEGT come from the germline V gene. The CDR3 is 14 amino acids. V was shortened by 4 bases and J by 7 bases, with 16 bases between the two germline ends. As DNA, the CDR3 is TGTGCCAGCAGTGTTCGCCAGGGAGGTGGTGAAGCTTTCTTT. Translated, it gives CASSVRQGGGEAFF.

There are a few counts of this clone. This chain joins TRBV6-5 and TRBJ2-7; 13 nucleotides align to TRBD2. The junction had 5 bases not matched to a gene; V was cut back by 5 bases and J by 4 bases. CDR3 length: 15 residues. Germline V gene data show CDR1 as MNHEY and CDR2 as SVGAGI. The CDR3 here is CASSGGLAGSYEQYF. The CDR3 coding sequence is TGTGCCAGCAGTGGGGGACTAGCGGGATCTTACGAGCAGTACTTC.

In this sample, this clone turned up a few times. As DNA, the CDR3 is TGTGCCAGCTCACCAGATTGGGGATACGAGCAGTACTTC. Translated, it gives CASSPDWGYEQYF. This chain joins TRBV18 and TRBJ2-7; no clear D. There are 13 residues in the CDR3. V lost 2 bases and J 4 bases, leaving 9 bases between the germline ends. Germline CDR1 reads KGHSH; CDR2 reads LQKENI.

In this sample, this clone turned up a few times. The chain joins TRBV29-1 to TRBJ2-3; TRBD2 matches 7 bases. Per the germline V gene, CDR1 is SQVTM and CDR2 is ANQGSEA. CDR3 size: 14 residues. With 7 bases clipped from V and 1 base from J, the junction kept 8 bases outside the gene matches. As DNA, the CDR3 is TGCAGCGCCCTGGGGAGGGGCGGCACAGATACGCAGTATTTT. Protein: CSALGRGGTDTQYF.

The chain carries TRBV10-3 and TRBJ2-3, with no clear D. Trimming removed 10 bases at V and 0 bases at J, with 14 bases between. Per germline, CDR1 ENHRY and CDR2 SYGVKD. This CDR3 has 14 residues. The CDR3 loop reads CATKAWSSTDTQYF. CDR3 coding DNA: TGTGCCACCAAGGCTTGGTCTAGCACAGATACGCAGTATTTT.

This clone was observed a few times. The V call is TRBV19, the J call TRBJ1-2; TRBD1 matches 10 bases. V was clipped by 6 bases and J by 3 bases; unmatched bases: 7. Germline V gene data show CDR1 as LNHDA and CDR2 as SQIVND (reference sequence). This CDR3 comprises 15 residues. The CDR3 sequence: CASSSRQGAYYGYTF. The CDR3 nucleotides read TGTGCCAGTAGCTCCCGACAGGGGGCTTACTATGGCTACACCTTC.

V gene TRBV12-5 combines with J gene TRBJ2-7; D perhaps matches TRBD1 (6 bases). The length of the CDR3 is 15 residues. V lost 0 bases, J lost 0 bases, and 9 bases lay in between. Germline V CDR1 and CDR2: LGHNT, FRNRAP. CDR3 in amino acids: CASGLVRTVSYEQYF. The CDR3 DNA sequence: TGTGCTAGTGGTTTGGTTCGGACAGTCTCCTACGAGCAGTACTTC.

The chain combines TRBV7-2 with TRBJ2-7; 13 nucleotides agree with TRBD2. Germline V CDR1 and CDR2: SGHTA, FQGNSA. V dropped 2 bases and J dropped 3; count of bases not matched to a gene: 10. The CDR3 runs to 18 residues. The chain's CDR3 is CASSLFGLAGVLGYEQYF. CDR3 coding DNA: TGTGCCAGCAGCTTATTTGGACTAGCGGGAGTTCTAGGCTACGAGCAGTACTTC.

V and J are TRBV30 and TRBJ2-3; D gene ambiguous. V lost 7 bases, J lost 0 bases, and 8 bases lay in between. Germline CDR1 and CDR2: GTSNPN and SVGIG (reference sequence). There are 12 residues in the CDR3. The chain's CDR3 is CASAVSTDTQYF. CDR3 sequence (DNA): TGTGCCTCCGCGGTAAGCACAGATACGCAGTATTTT.

The V call is TRBV5-1, the J call TRBJ1-1; 8 bases line up with TRBD1. Trimming cost V 4 bases and J 1 base; bases outside gene matches: 21. CDR1 and CDR2 from the germline V gene are SGHRS and YFSETQ. There are 20 residues in the CDR3. CDR3 in amino acids: CASSTDRGVRGVDPNTEAFF. CDR3 coding DNA: TGCGCCAGCAGCACAGACAGGGGAGTACGTGGGGTAGACCCGAACACTGAAGCTTTCTTT.